The clone carrying this T cell receptor (beta chain) was counted between two and nine times. The sample is drawn from a study of beta chain features in type 1 diabetes. What was sequenced were expressed TCRB transcripts, since all of the isolated RNA had been reverse transcribed. Measured with immunoSEQ multiplex PCR; TCRdb has only the in-frame clones, and not every one. The sample includes around 250,000 clones, 25% to 30% of them seen just once. Germline CDR1 MNHNS, CDR2 SASEGT. Between the trimmed V and J ends, which lost 1 base and 2 bases, there was a span of 11 bases. This CDR3 comprises 15 residues.

The rearrangement uses TRBV6-1 and TRBJ2-5; D is unclear. The specimen was central memory CD4+ T cells from blood. The source is a man between 25 and 39 years old in good health. CDR3 protein: CASSEVGSNQETQYF. For the CDR3, the DNA is TGTGCCAGCAGTGAAGTGGGCAGCAATCAAGAGACCCAGTACTTC.